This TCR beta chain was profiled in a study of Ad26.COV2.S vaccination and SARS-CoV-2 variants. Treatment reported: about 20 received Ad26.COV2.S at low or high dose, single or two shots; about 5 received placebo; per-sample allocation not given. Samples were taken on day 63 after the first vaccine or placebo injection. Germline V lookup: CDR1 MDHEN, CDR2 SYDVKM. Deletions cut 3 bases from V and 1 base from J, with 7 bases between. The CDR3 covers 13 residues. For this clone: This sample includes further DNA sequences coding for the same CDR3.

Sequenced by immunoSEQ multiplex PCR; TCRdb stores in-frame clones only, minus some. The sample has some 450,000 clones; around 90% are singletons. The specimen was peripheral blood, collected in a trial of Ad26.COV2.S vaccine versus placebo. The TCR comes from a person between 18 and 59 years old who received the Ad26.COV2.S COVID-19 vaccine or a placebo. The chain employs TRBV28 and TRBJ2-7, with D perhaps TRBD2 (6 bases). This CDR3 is CASSLRGSYEQYF. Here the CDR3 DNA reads TGTGCCAGCAGTTTGCGGGGTTCCTACGAGCAGTACTTC.